The T cell receptor beta chain under discussion was sequenced for a study of blood T cell repertoires in COVID-19. Study-level information: COVID-19 samples, acute and convalescent, were from the United States, Italy and Spain. The analysed material was cDNA or gDNA that came from T cells, B-cell-depleted T cells, or PBMCs.

Under the authors' procedure: Amplifying reference gene primers gave estimates of nucleated cell counts. Sequencing used immunoSEQ multiplex PCR; TCRdb keeps in-frame clones, though not all of them. V and J calls and clone size follow that table, whereas D and trimming were derived from the DNA. This sample has some 120,000 clones, with roughly 85% found just once. The receptor comes from a human donor in a cohort sampled during active COVID-19. Material for sequencing was peripheral blood.

CDR3: CASTHRVQFSNYGYTF. The DNA of the CDR3 is TGTGCCAGTACTCACAGGGTCCAGTTTTCAAACTATGGCTACACCTTC. This rearrangement joins TRBV19 to TRBJ1-2; D might be TRBD1 (6 bases). Per germline, CDR1 LNHDA and CDR2 SQIVND (reference sequence). The length of the CDR3 is 16 residues. Trimming shortened V by 7 bases and J by 2 bases, and 20 bases separated the two germline ends.